These 12 T cell receptor beta chains share one sample of origin, sequenced in a study of regulatory T cells in long-lasting Graves disease. Indicated time point: persistent/refractory GD, antithyroid drugs over 5 years with positive TRAb. From PBMCs, RNA was extracted and then used to make the TCR library. HTBI primers from iRepertoire and Arm-PCR of CDR3 regions yielded the TCR beta libraries. MiXCR was run by TCRdb on the multiplex PCR reads, yielding one entry per CDR3 protein. The sample has hundreds of thousands of distinct CDR3 sequences; about 20% are singletons. The source was peripheral blood mononuclear cells (PBMCs), collected when the disease was refractory, from a patient treated with antithyroid drugs. These receptors were taken from a female donor with Graves disease.

This clonotype has a count of ten or more. The chain links TRBV28 to TRBJ2-5, with D unclear. The length of the CDR3 is 12 residues. The V and J ends lost 6 bases and 5 bases respectively, with 10 bases between them. Germline loops: CDR1 MDHEN, CDR2 SYDVKM. CDR3 coding DNA: TGTGCCAGCAGGACTGTCAGGGAGACCCAGTACTTC. This gives the protein CASRTVRETQYF.

This clonotype was recorded at least ten times. The V and J genes are TRBV6-1 and TRBJ2-2; D is possibly TRBD1 or TRBD2 (5 bases each). The germline V gene encodes CDR1 MNHNS and CDR2 SASEGT. V shed 10 bases and J shed 2 bases, with 14 bases lying between them. The CDR3 is made up of 14 amino acids. CDR3: CATLRGINTGELFF. CDR3 coding DNA: TGTGCCACCCTGAGGGGCATCAACACCGGGGAGCTGTTTTTT.

This chain connects TRBV5-6 to TRBJ2-7; the D is unclear. Germline V gene lookup returns CDR1 SGHDT and CDR2 YYEEEE. The CDR3 length is 13 residues. Trimming took 4 bases from V and 0 from J, leaving 8 bases between them. The CDR3 reads CASSEGHSYEQYF. For the CDR3, the DNA is TGTGCCAGCAGCGAAGGCCACTCCTACGAGCAGTACTTC.

A single count supports this clonotype. The rearrangement uses TRBV6-2 or TRBV6-3 and TRBJ2-1; maybe TRBD1 (6 bases). CDR3 size: 15 residues. Germline V gene data show CDR1 as MNHEY and CDR2 as SVGEGT. V was trimmed by 8 bases and J by 6 bases, leaving 20 bases between them. CDR3 protein: CASGKQGGIRNEQFF. The CDR3 region has the DNA TGTGCCAGCGGCAAACAGGGTGGAATCCGCAATGAGCAGTTCTTC.

This clonotype was detected ten times or more. J is TRBJ2-5 and V is TRBV12-3 or TRBV12-4; D might be TRBD2 (6 bases). The CDR3 covers 15 residues. Trimming left V 4 bases short and J 4 bases short, with 16 bases between. DNA of the CDR3: TGTGCCAGCAGTTCTTTGACTAGAATTGGAGAGACCCAGTACTTC. The encoded protein is CASSSLTRIGETQYF.

This clonotype was counted ten times or more. The rearrangement joins TRBV28 to TRBJ2-7; possibly TRBD2 for D (6 bases). This CDR3 has 14 residues. V was shortened by 2 bases and J by 3 bases, with 11 bases between the two germline ends. Per germline, CDR1 MDHEN and CDR2 SYDVKM. CDR3 bases: TGTGCCAGCAGTTTAGGAGGGGTTCGCTACGAGCAGTACTTC. This sequence encodes CASSLGGVRYEQYF.

The chain employs TRBV5-1 and TRBJ2-7, with D unclear. This CDR3 is built from 14 residues. V was trimmed by 2 bases and J by 2 bases, leaving 11 bases between them. CDR1 is SGHRS and CDR2 is YFSETQ in the germline V gene. The CDR3 loop reads CASSFLSGPYEQYF. The CDR3 DNA follows: TGCGCCAGCAGCTTCCTGTCGGGCCCCTACGAGCAGTACTTC.

This sequence joins TRBV28 and TRBJ2-5, with TRBD2 identical over 9 bases. This CDR3 has 15 residues. Germline V lookup: CDR1 MDHEN, CDR2 SYDVKM. The V and J ends lost 6 bases and 3 bases, in that order; junction bases with no gene match: 8. CDR3 sequence reads: CASSQPRLAEETQYF. The CDR3 DNA is TGTGCCAGCAGCCAACCGAGACTAGCGGAAGAGACCCAGTACTTC.

This clonotype came up a few times. V is TRBV19 and J is TRBJ1-3, with TRBD1 as a possible D gene (6 bases). CDR1 is LNHDA and CDR2 is SQIVND in the germline V gene (reference sequence). The CDR3 has 15 amino acids. Trimming took 5 bases from V and 8 from J, leaving 19 bases between them. The CDR3 here is CASSAAGAPGDTIYF. The CDR3 nucleotides read TGTGCCAGTAGTGCGGCGGGGGCCCCCGGGGACACCATATATTTT.

This clonotype was observed a handful of times. An end of the junction differs from the germline gene, which may be a read error. The chain recombines TRBV19 with TRBJ2-2; D uncertain. The CDR3 loop spans 13 amino acids. Germline loops: CDR1 LNHDA, CDR2 SQIVND (reference sequence). The CDR3 nucleotides are TGTGCCGGTAGTATGGTAGAGTCCGGGGAGCTGTTTTTT. This gives the protein CAGSMVESGELFF.

A remark on this clonotype: This may stem from a read error, because a much larger clone lies one nucleotide away. The rearrangement links TRBV11-2 to TRBJ2-7; 11 nucleotides agree with TRBD2. J was trimmed by 10 bases and V by 5 bases; bases with no gene match: 13. The CDR3 length is 15 residues. Germline V gene data show CDR1 as SGHAT and CDR2 as FQNNGV. CDR3 residues: CASSTLLAGASDQYF. The CDR3 region has the DNA TGTGCCAGCAGCACGCTACTAGCGGGAGCGAGTGATCAGTACTTC.

This clonotype appeared many times. The chain recombines TRBV7-8 with TRBJ2-3; no clear D. There are 15 residues in the CDR3. Germline V lookup: CDR1 SGHVS, CDR2 FQNEAQ. The germline V and J ends were trimmed by 5 bases and 2 bases, with 14 bases remaining between them. The CDR3 region has the DNA TGTGCCAGCAGCGACGCACCAGTTCTCACAGATACGCAGTATTTT. This translates into CASSDAPVLTDTQYF. Full variable domain (outside the CDR3, taken from reference TRBV7-8 and TRBJ2-3): GAGVSQSPRYKVAKRGQDVALRCDPISGHVSLFWYQQALGQGPEFLTYFQNEAQLDKSGLPSDRFFAERPEGSVSTLKIQRTQQEDSAVYLCASSDAPVLTDTQYFGPGTRLTVL.